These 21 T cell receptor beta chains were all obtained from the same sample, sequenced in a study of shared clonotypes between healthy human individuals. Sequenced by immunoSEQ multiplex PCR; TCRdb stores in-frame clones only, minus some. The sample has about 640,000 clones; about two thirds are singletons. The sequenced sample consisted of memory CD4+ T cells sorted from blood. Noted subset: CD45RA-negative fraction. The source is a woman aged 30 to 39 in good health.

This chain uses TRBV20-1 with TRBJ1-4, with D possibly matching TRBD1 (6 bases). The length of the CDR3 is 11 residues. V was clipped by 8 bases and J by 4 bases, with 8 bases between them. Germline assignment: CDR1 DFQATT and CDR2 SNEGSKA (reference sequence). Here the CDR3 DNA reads TGCAGTACAGGGAGTAATGAAAAACTGTTTTTT. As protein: CSTGSNEKLFF.

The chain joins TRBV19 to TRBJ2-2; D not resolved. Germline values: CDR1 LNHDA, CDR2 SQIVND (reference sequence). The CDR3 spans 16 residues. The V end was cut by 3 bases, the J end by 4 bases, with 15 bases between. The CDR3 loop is CASSMRLHPPTGELFF. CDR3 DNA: TGTGCCAGTAGTATGCGGCTTCACCCCCCCACCGGGGAGCTGTTTTTT.

CDR3 nucleotides: TGTGCCAGTAAAAGGACAGAGAACACTGAAGCTTTCTTT. Encoded protein: CASKRTENTEAFF. The chain recombines TRBV19 with TRBJ1-1, with a weak D call TRBD1 (6 bases). The CDR3 consists of 13 residues. V was clipped by 7 bases and J by 1 base, with 10 bases between them. Germline V gene sequence: CDR1 LNHDA, CDR2 SQIVND (reference sequence).

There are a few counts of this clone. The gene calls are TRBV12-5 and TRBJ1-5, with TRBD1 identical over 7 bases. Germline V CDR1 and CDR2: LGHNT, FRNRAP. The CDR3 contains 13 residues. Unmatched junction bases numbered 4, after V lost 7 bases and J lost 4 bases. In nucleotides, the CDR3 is TGTGCTAGTGCCCTGACAGGGAATCAGCCCCAGCATTTT. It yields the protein CASALTGNQPQHF.

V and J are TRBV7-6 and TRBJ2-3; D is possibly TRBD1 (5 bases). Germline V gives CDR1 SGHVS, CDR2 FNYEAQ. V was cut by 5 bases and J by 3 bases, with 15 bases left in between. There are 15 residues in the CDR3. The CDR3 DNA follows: TGTGCCAGCAGCAGAAAGGGGTTAAGAACAGATACGCAGTATTTT. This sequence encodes CASSRKGLRTDTQYF.

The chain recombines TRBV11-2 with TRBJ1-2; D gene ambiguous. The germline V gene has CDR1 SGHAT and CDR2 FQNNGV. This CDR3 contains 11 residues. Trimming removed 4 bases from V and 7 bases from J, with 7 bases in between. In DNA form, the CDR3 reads TGTGCCAGCAGCTCACAGCTTGGCTACACCTTC. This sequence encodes CASSSQLGYTF.

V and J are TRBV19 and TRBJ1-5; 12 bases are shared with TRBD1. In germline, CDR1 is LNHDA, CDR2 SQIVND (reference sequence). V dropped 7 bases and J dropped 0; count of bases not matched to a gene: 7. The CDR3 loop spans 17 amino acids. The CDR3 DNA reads TGTGCCAGTACTCCCGGGACAGGGGGCCTTAGCAATCAGCCCCAGCATTTT. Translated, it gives CASTPGTGGLSNQPQHF.

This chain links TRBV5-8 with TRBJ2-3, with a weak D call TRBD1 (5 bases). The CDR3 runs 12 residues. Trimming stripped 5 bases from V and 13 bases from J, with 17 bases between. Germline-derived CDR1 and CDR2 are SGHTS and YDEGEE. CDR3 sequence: CASRRTTSSKYF. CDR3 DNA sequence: TGTGCCAGCAGGCGGACAACCTCGTCAAAGTATTTT.

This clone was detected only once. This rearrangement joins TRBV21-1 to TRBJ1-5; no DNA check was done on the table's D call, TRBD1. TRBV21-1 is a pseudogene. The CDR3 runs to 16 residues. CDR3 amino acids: CASSVLIHWHHQPQHF. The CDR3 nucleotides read TGTGCCAGCAGCGTTTTGATACATTGGCATCATCAGCCCCAGCATTTT.

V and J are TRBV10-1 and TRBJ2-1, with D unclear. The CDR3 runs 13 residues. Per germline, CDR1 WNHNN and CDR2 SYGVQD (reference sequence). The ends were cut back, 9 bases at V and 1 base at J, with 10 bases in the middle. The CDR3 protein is CARTDGSYNEQFF. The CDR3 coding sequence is TGCGCCAGAACCGACGGATCCTACAATGAGCAGTTCTTC.

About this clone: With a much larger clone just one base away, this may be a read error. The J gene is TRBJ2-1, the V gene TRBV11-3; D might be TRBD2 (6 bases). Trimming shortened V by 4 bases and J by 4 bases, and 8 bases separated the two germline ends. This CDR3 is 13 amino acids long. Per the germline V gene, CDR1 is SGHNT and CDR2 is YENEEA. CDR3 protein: CASSSGGYNEQFF. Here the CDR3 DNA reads TGTGCCAGCAGCTCCGGGGGTTACAATGAGCAGTTCTTC.

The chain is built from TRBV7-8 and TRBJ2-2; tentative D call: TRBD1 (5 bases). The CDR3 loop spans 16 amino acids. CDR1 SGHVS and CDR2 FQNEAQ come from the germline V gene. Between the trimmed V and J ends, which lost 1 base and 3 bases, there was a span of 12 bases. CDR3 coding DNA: TGTGCCAGCAGCTTAGAGCACAGGTCCGACACCGGGGAGCTGTTTTTT. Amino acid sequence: CASSLEHRSDTGELFF.

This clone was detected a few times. The CDR3 region is CATGQGMNTEAFF. The CDR3 DNA sequence: TGTGCCACCGGACAGGGGATGAACACTGAAGCTTTCTTT. V usage is TRBV18 and J usage is TRBJ1-1, with 9 bases aligning to TRBD1. Per germline, CDR1 KGHSH and CDR2 LQKENI. V lost 10 bases to trimming and J lost 0 bases; unmatched junction nucleotides: 3. This CDR3 comprises 13 residues.

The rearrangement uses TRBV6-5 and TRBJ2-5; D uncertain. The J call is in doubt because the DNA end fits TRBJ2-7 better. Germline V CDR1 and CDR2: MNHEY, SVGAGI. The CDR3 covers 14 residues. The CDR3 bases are TGTGCCAGCAGTTACTCGACTGAATCCTACGAGCAGTACTTC. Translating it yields CASSYSTESYEQYF.

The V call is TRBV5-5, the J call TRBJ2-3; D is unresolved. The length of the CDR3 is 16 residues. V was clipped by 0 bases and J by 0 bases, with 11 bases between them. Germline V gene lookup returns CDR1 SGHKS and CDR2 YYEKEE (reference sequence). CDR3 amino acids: CASSLGLAVSTDTQYF. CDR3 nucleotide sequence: TGTGCCAGCAGCTTGGGTTTAGCTGTTAGCACAGATACGCAGTATTTT.

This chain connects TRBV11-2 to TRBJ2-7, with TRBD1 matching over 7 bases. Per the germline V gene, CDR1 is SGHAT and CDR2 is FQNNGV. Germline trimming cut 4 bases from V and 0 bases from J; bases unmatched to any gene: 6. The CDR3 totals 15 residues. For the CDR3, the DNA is TGTGCCAGCAGCTCCTCGGGACAGAGCTCCTACGAGCAGTACTTC. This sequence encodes CASSSSGQSSYEQYF.

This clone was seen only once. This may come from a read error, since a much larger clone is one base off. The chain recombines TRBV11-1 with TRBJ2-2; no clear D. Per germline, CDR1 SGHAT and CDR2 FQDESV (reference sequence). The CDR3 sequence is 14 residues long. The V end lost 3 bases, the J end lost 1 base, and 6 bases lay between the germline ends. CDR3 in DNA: TGTGCCAGCAGCTTTGGACGGAACACCGGGGAGCTGTTTTTT. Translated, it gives CASSFGRNTGELFF.

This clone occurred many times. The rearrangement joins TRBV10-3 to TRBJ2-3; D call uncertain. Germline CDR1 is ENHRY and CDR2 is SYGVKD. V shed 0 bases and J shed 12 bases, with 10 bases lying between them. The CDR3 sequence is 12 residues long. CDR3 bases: TGTGCCATCAGTGAGTCGGTTAGGGATCAGTATTTT. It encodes CAISESVRDQYF.

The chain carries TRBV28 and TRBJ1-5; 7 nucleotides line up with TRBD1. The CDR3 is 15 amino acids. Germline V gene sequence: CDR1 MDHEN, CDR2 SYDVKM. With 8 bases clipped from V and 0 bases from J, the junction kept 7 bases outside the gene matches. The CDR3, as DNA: TGTGCCAGCTGGAACAGGGGCTATAGCAATCAGCCCCAGCATTTT. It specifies CASWNRGYSNQPQHF.

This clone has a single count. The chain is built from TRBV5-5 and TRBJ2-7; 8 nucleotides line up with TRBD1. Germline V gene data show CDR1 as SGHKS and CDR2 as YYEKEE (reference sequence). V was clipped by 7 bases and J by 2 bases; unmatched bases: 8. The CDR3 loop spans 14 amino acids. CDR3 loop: CASHKAGGAYEQYF. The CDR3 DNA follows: TGTGCCAGCCACAAGGCAGGGGGCGCCTACGAGCAGTACTTC. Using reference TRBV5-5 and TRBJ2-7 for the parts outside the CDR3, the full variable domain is DAGVTQSPTHLIKTRGQQVTLRCSPISGHKSVSWYQQVLGQGPQFIFQYYEKEERGRGNFPDRFSARQFPNYSSELNVNALLLGDSALYLCASHKAGGAYEQYFGPGTRLTVT.

CDR3 region: CASSLAQGVYEQYF. CDR3 DNA sequence: TGTGCCAGCAGCTTAGCCCAGGGGGTATACGAGCAGTACTTC. V is TRBV11-3 and J is TRBJ2-7, with 7 bases aligning to TRBD1. The CDR3 contains 14 residues. Germline CDR1 reads SGHNT; CDR2 reads YENEEA. The V gene end was trimmed by 1 base and the J gene end by 4 bases; junction bases not matched to a gene: 4.